This TCR beta chain appears in the sequencing data of a study of blood T cell repertoires in COVID-19. The CDR3 is made up of 12 amino acids. Trimming took 7 bases from V and 4 from J, leaving 9 bases between them. CDR1 is SGDLS, CDR2 YYNGEE, per germline. Only in-frame clones appear in the TCRdb table, and some are missing; sequencing was by immunoSEQ multiplex PCR. The sample includes 180,000 or so clones, around 81% of them seen just once. The rearrangement links TRBV9 to TRBJ1-3, with D uncertain. Sequencing was done on a sample of peripheral blood. The clonotype was recovered from a woman in her thirties or forties with COVID-19, enrolled during active disease. The CDR3 protein is CASSLEGNTIYF. CDR3 nucleotides: TGTGCCAGCTCCCTGGAGGGAAACACCATATATTTT. The full variable domain, rest sourced from reference TRBV9 and TRBJ1-3, is DSGVTQTPKHLITATGQRVTLRCSPRSGDLSVYWYQQSLDQGLQFLIQYYNGEERAKGNILERFSAQQFPDLHSELNLSSLELGDSALYFCASSLEGNTIYFGEGSWLTVV.